This T cell receptor beta chain was documented in a study of breast tumors, draining lymph nodes, adjacent tissues. CDR1 SGHTA and CDR2 FQGNSA come from the germline V gene. The CDR3 spans 19 amino acids, including both terminal residues. TCRdb redid the calling of the multiplex PCR reads with MiXCR, one entry per CDR3 protein. In the table there are about 180,000 distinct CDR3 sequences, 33% of which are singletons. Axillary draining lymph nodes of breast cancer patients supplied the node samples. With regard to this clonotype: Because the CDR3's place on the DNA is in doubt, the DNA is left out and the CDR3 is given as listed by TCRdb.

The source of this sequence is a female donor with breast cancer. Some clones in this sample may be carry-over from other donors' samples. Material for sequencing was axillary lymph node tissue. The V call is TRBV7-2, the J call TRBJ1-3; the tabulated D call, TRBD1, remains unverified against the DNA. Here the CDR3 reads CASSFAGDEQYFGPGTIYF.